One sample yielded the 9 T cell receptor beta chains listed below, sequenced in a study of cytomegalovirus exposure and HLA in healthy donors. Vbeta (60) and Jbeta (13) primers were used in the PCR. The data were produced by immunoSEQ multiplex PCR, yet TCRdb's version contains in-frame clones alone and is incomplete. The sample has 100,000 to 150,000 clones, about three quarters seen once; the top ten hold approximately 2.9%. The source material was PBMCs. These TCRs come from a human donor in good health.

This clone showed up just once. V and J are TRBV5-4 and TRBJ2-2, with unresolved D. The V gene lost 6 bases and the J gene lost 0 bases, with 15 bases spanning the gap. Germline values: CDR1 SGHNT, CDR2 YYREEE (reference sequence). The CDR3 has 16 residues. Here the CDR3 reads CASTPQATTNTGELFF. For the CDR3, the DNA is TGTGCCAGCACCCCTCAGGCGACAACGAACACCGGGGAGCTGTTTTTT.

The V and J genes are TRBV7-9 and TRBJ2-5, with 7 bases fitting TRBD1. V was clipped by 1 base and J by 5 bases; unmatched bases: 10. The CDR3 contains 16 residues. Looked up from germline, CDR1 is SEHNR and CDR2 is FQNEAQ (reference sequence). The CDR3 DNA sequence: TGTGCCAGCAGCTTAGTGGACAGGCCCCCTCTGGAGACCCAGTACTTC. It is translated as CASSLVDRPPLETQYF.

This clone was recorded a few times. The chain has TRBV2 and TRBJ1-2; D is possibly TRBD1 (6 bases). The CDR3 consists of 15 residues. V was shortened by 0 bases and J by 7 bases, with 15 bases between the two germline ends. CDR1 and CDR2 from the germline V gene are SNHLY and FYNNEI. The CDR3 here is CASSEAPGHLLGYTF. For the CDR3, the DNA is TGTGCCAGCAGTGAAGCACCGGGACATCTTCTTGGCTACACCTTC. The full variable domain, completed using reference TRBV2 and TRBJ1-2, is EPEVTQTPSHQVTQMGQEVILRCVPISNHLYFYWYRQILGQKVEFLVSFYNNEISEKSEIFDDQFSVERPDGSNFTLKIRSTKLEDSAMYFCASSEAPGHLLGYTFGSGTRLTVV.

This chain uses TRBV19 with TRBJ2-3, with D unresolved. The CDR3 length is 15 residues. The V gene lost 1 base and the J gene lost 2 bases, with 10 bases spanning the gap. In germline, CDR1 is LNHDA, CDR2 SQIVND (reference sequence). This CDR3 reads CASSIGGSTTDTQYF. CDR3 DNA sequence: TGTGCCAGTAGTATAGGCGGTTCGACCACAGATACGCAGTATTTT.

The chain is built from TRBV25-1 and TRBJ2-1, with 9 bases fitting TRBD2. Trimming cost V 1 base and J 3 bases; bases outside gene matches: 1. From germline, CDR1 is MGHDK and CDR2 SYGVNS. This CDR3 comprises 15 residues. In nucleotides, the CDR3 is TGTGCCAGCAGTGAATTAGCGGGGGACTACAATGAGCAGTTCTTC. Translating it yields CASSELAGDYNEQFF.

The J gene is TRBJ2-5, the V gene TRBV5-1; TRBD2 is a possible D gene (6 bases). The J call may be wrong; the DNA end is better matched by TRBJ2-7. Per germline, CDR1 SGHRS and CDR2 YFSETQ. This CDR3 region has 15 residues. CDR3 bases: TGCGCCAGCAGCTTGGCCGGGGGTCTGCTCTACGAGCAGTACTTC. Its translation is CASSLAGGLLYEQYF.

This clone was counted only a few times. The CDR3 DNA sequence: TGTGCCAGCTCGAGCAGGGATTACGAGCAGTACTTC. Its protein product is CASSSRDYEQYF. V and J are TRBV18 and TRBJ2-7; D possibly corresponds to TRBD1 (5 bases). The length of the CDR3 is 12 residues. Trimming removed 6 bases at V and 4 bases at J, with 10 bases between. CDR1 and CDR2 from the germline V gene are KGHSH and LQKENI.

Points on this clone: Sequence at one end of the junction differs from germline and may be a read error. This chain connects TRBV7-9 to TRBJ1-5, with TRBD1 matching over 9 bases. Germline assignment: CDR1 SEHNR and CDR2 FQNEAQ (reference sequence). The CDR3 totals 17 residues. The CDR3 sequence: CSSSSVPGQGSVQPQHF. CDR3 coding DNA: TGTTCCAGCAGCTCCGTCCCGGGACAGGGATCGGTTCAGCCCCAGCATTTT.

Here the CDR3 DNA reads TGCGCCAGCATTGGACAGGGGGGCGAGCAGTACTTC. It codes for CASIGQGGEQYF. This rearrangement joins TRBV5-1 to TRBJ2-5; 10 nucleotides agree with TRBD1. The end of the DNA fits TRBJ2-7 better, so the J call may be wrong. The CDR3 length is 12 residues. CDR1 SGHRS and CDR2 YFSETQ come from the germline V gene.